This T cell receptor beta chain was profiled in a study of CD8+ T cells in alopecia areata (dated by TCRdb to the late 2010s). In terms of the full investigation: Treated patients were enrolled in an open-label pilot trial of oral tofacitinib, 5 to 10 mg twice daily, for moderate-to-severe alopecia areata. Tofacitinib was administered for 6 to 18 months, and 6 months of follow-up off drug were then conducted to assess delayed response and recurrence. The study used high-throughput TCRbeta sequencing to examine T cell clonal expansion in alopecia areata, in both the C3H/HeJ mouse model and human patients. Scalp tissue and sorted CD4+ and CD8+ peripheral blood T cells from patchy and totalis/universalis alopecia areata patients and from healthy controls were covered by human TCRbeta sequencing. Tofacitinib-treated patients had biopsies at baseline and at 4 and 24 weeks of treatment, with a later scalp biopsy in several patients. Clonality in the scalp was compared among normal scalp (n=4), patchy alopecia areata scalp (n=8), and alopecia totalis/universalis scalp (n=8). RNA was extracted with the PAXgene miRNA kit for fixed scalp, the miRNeasy kit for PBMCs, and the RNeasy kit for mouse skin. Amplification of TCRbeta CDR3 regions was done by immunoSEQ multiplex PCR using 35 Vbeta forward primers and 13 Jbeta reverse primers. The investigation overall reported the following: Shared TCR sequences between patients were less evident than in mice, which may be partly attributable to HLA diversity in the patient population. Compared with normal scalp, lesional scalp, particularly in alopecia totalis/universalis, had higher clonality and more expanded CD8+ clones, which suggests antigenic drive. Unlike mouse skin, which is dominated by gammadelta T cells, normal human skin has resident alphabeta T cells that are also sequenced, and this complicates analysis of the scalp TCR repertoire.

The time point label on this specimen signifies: baseline before oral tofacitinib. Lesional scalp punch biopsies and peripheral blood were obtained from alopecia areata patients. PBMCs were isolated by density centrifugation and stained for CD3, CD4 and CD8, and CD4+ and CD8+ T cells were sorted on a FACSAria. In this sample, this clone turned up a few times. Its antigen is not yet known. The input lacks base qualities; no much larger clone sits a single base away. Libraries were constructed by the immunoSEQ multiplex PCR assay. To provide template for TCR sequencing, every sample had RNA extracted and reverse transcribed into cDNA. SuperScript III was used for first-strand cDNA synthesis, primed with a 2:1 mix of oligo-dT and random hexamers. A synthetic immune receptor repertoire was used to assess amplification bias, and residual bias was removed computationally. Per the original workflow: Raw reads were preprocessed for error removal, and CDR3 was defined according to IMGT conventions as running from the conserved cysteine to phenylalanine. Clonality was computed by normalizing Shannon entropy by log2 of the number of productive unique TCRs and subtracting the result from 1. CD4 or CD8 identity of scalp clones was inferred by cross-referencing scalp TCRbeta sequences with sorted blood CD4 and CD8 repertoires. The clones in this table, taken by TCRdb from immuneACCESS, are in-frame only. Not every clone is retained; where verified, under half of the shortfall comes from an unresolved V gene, and the cause of the rest is unknown. D and trimming come from the DNA, and the V and J calls and clone size come from that table. This sample gives about 130,000 clones in total; around 60% of them show up just once. The top ten constitute roughly 4.8% of the sample.

The CDR3, cysteine through phenylalanine, is 15 amino acids long. Only the CDR3 part of the read is kept: 45 bases, read in frame from the first base. The germline V and J ends show losses of 6 bases and 2 bases respectively, and no gene match explains 9 bases of the junction. Reading the germline V gene gives CDR1 KGHSH and CDR2 LQKENI. This receptor chain uses TRBV18 and TRBJ2-7, with 8 bases aligning to TRBD1. Here the sequenced sample was CD4+ T cells sorted from blood, taken at week 0. The sequence was obtained from a human donor with alopecia areata. CDR3 protein: CASSPFGTGTYEQYF. The DNA is TGTGCCAGCTCCCCATTCGGGACAGGAACCTACGAGCAGTACTTC.